This T cell receptor beta chain was captured in a study of long-term antiretroviral therapy in people with HIV. Study overall: About a decade before 2015, the earliest samples were taken when ART was typically delayed. Study findings and constraints: The study found narrower CDR3 length ranges in HIV repertoires than in controls. Post-ART samples showed increased diversity that remained below transplant donor control levels. Clonal expansions arising prior to ART prevailed in the repertoire at every time point.

This clone was detected only once. As yet, its antigen is unknown. Assay version v3.0 of immunoSEQ was used, and it was run at survey level. Clones were read by immunoSEQ multiplex PCR, and TCRdb kept only the in-frame ones, dropping some. The top ten clones hold approximately 3% of a sample with 7,000 or so clones, approximately 83% of them seen once. CDR1 is MNHEY, CDR2 SVGAGI, per germline. V was cut by 6 bases and J by 4 bases, with 10 bases left in between. There are 13 residues in the CDR3. This receptor was obtained from a woman aged 50 to 65 with HIV. V and J are TRBV6-5 and TRBJ1-3, with D perhaps TRBD1 (6 bases). The input for sequencing was unsorted PBMCs, taken 3.7 years after starting antiretroviral therapy. The CDR3 DNA reads as TGTGCCAGCAGACCCACAGGGGGAAACACCATATATTTT. Amino acids: CASRPTGGNTIYF.